These T cell receptor beta chains were read from a single sample in a study of PD-L1 blockade in urothelial cancer. Repertoires were generated with immunoSEQ multiplex PCR, while TCRdb's copy carries only in-frame clones and drops some. The table shows some 79,000 clones, with 82% occurring only once. The sample was PBMCs, taken around atezolizumab (anti-PD-L1) treatment. Receptor source: a man between 65 and 85 years old with urothelial cancer. CDR3s include the opening cysteine and the closing phenylalanine or tryptophan. The order of the fields is J gene, clone size, V gene, D gene, CDR3 DNA, CDR3 protein. A D gene is named only where the DNA matches it firmly. The size entry is marked missing in some rows and otherwise reads once, few, many or a size class.

j_gene: TRBJ1-5; abundance: -; v_gene: TRBV5-6; d_gene: -; CDR3nt: TGTGCCAGCAGCTTGTTGAGGGGGTCTGGGGGCAATCAGCCCCAGCATTTT; CDR3aa: CASSLLRGSGGNQPQHF
j_gene: TRBJ2-3; abundance: -; v_gene: TRBV7-9; d_gene: TRBD2; CDR3nt: TGTGCCAGCAGCTTCACTAGCGGGGGGGCAGATACGCAGTATTTT; CDR3aa: CASSFTSGGADTQYF
j_gene: TRBJ2-2; abundance: -; v_gene: TRBV6-1; d_gene: TRBD2; CDR3nt: TGTGCCAGCAGGAGCGGGGGCGCAGGAACCGGGGAGCTGTTTTTT; CDR3aa: CASRSGGAGTGELFF
j_gene: TRBJ1-5; abundance: -; v_gene: TRBV7-9; d_gene: TRBD1; CDR3nt: TGTGCCAGCAGCACGGGACAGGGCAACCAGCCCCAGCATTTT; CDR3aa: CASSTGQGNQPQHF
j_gene: TRBJ1-5; abundance: few; v_gene: TRBV2; d_gene: -; CDR3nt: TGTGCCAGCACTGGCGGTCGGGACAATCAGCCCCAGCATTTT; CDR3aa: CASTGGRDNQPQHF
j_gene: TRBJ2-5; abundance: -; v_gene: TRBV10-2; d_gene: TRBD1; CDR3nt: TGCGCCAGCAGTTTGACAGGGGGCGCGGGGGTCTGGAAGACCCAGTACTTC; CDR3aa: CASSLTGGAGVWKTQYF
j_gene: TRBJ1-4; abundance: -; v_gene: TRBV6-1; d_gene: -; CDR3nt: TGTGCCACCCAGGGGCCCGCAACTAATGAAAAACTGTTTTTT; CDR3aa: CATQGPATNEKLFF
j_gene: TRBJ1-2; abundance: -; v_gene: TRBV5-6; d_gene: -; CDR3nt: TGTGCCAGCAGTCCCAACCCCGAGGCAGTTTTTTACTATGGCTACACCTTC; CDR3aa: CASSPNPEAVFYYGYTF
j_gene: TRBJ1-6; abundance: -; v_gene: TRBV27; d_gene: TRBD1; CDR3nt: TGTGCCAGCAGTTCGGACAGGTTCTCCTATAATTCACCCCTCCACTTT; CDR3aa: CASSSDRFSYNSPLHF
j_gene: TRBJ1-1; abundance: few; v_gene: TRBV14; d_gene: -; CDR3nt: TGTGCCAGCAGCCTGTTTATGAACACTGAAGCTTTCTTT; CDR3aa: CASSLFMNTEAFF
j_gene: TRBJ2-1; abundance: few; v_gene: TRBV5-4; d_gene: -; CDR3nt: TGTGCCAGCAGCTTGGCCGCCGGGAGATCCTACAATGAGCAGTTCTTC; CDR3aa: CASSLAAGRSYNEQFF
j_gene: TRBJ2-1; abundance: -; v_gene: TRBV11-1; d_gene: TRBD2; CDR3nt: TGTGCCAGCAGCGCTGGACTAGCGGGGCGCTCCTACAATGAGCAGTTCTTC; CDR3aa: CASSAGLAGRSYNEQFF
j_gene: TRBJ1-3; abundance: -; v_gene: TRBV29-1; d_gene: -; CDR3nt: TGCAGCGTTGTCGAGGGAACGGGAGGAAACACCATATATTTT; CDR3aa: CSVVEGTGGNTIYF
j_gene: TRBJ1-5; abundance: -; v_gene: TRBV5-1; d_gene: -; CDR3nt: TGCGCCAGCAGTCCAGCCTGGGGGGGGAATCAGCCCCAGCATTTT; CDR3aa: CASSPAWGGNQPQHF
j_gene: TRBJ2-3; abundance: -; v_gene: TRBV5-8; d_gene: TRBD1; CDR3nt: TGTGCCAGCAGCTCGCCTGATGGACAGGTCACAGATACGCAGTATTTT; CDR3aa: CASSSPDGQVTDTQYF
j_gene: TRBJ1-1; abundance: -; v_gene: TRBV10-3; d_gene: -; CDR3nt: TGTGCCATCAGTGAGGGGGAGCGGAACACTGAAGCTTTCTTT; CDR3aa: CAISEGERNTEAFF
j_gene: TRBJ1-5; abundance: -; v_gene: TRBV19; d_gene: -; CDR3nt: TGTGCCAGTAGTATTCAGTCCCTTAGCAATCAGCCCCAGCATTTT; CDR3aa: CASSIQSLSNQPQHF
j_gene: TRBJ1-2; abundance: -; v_gene: TRBV5-4; d_gene: TRBD1; CDR3nt: TGTGCCAGCAGCCCGGACAGGGGTCAGCCCTACGGCTACACCTTC; CDR3aa: CASSPDRGQPYGYTF
j_gene: TRBJ2-5; abundance: once; v_gene: TRBV7-9; d_gene: -; CDR3nt: TGTGCTCTGGGAGGGGGCCTGGCGGGAGGCCAGTACTTC; CDR3aa: CALGGGLAGGQYF
j_gene: TRBJ2-1; abundance: many; v_gene: TRBV11-3; d_gene: TRBD1; CDR3nt: TGTGCCAGCAGCTTCGGGGGGACAGGGGAGGGCAATGAGCAGTTCTTC; CDR3aa: CASSFGGTGEGNEQFF
j_gene: TRBJ1-5; abundance: -; v_gene: TRBV19; d_gene: -; CDR3nt: TGTGCCAGTAGTACAGGGTCTGGTCTTCAGCCCCAGCATTTT; CDR3aa: CASSTGSGLQPQHF
j_gene: TRBJ2-1; abundance: -; v_gene: TRBV27; d_gene: TRBD2; CDR3nt: TGTGCCAGCAGTCTAGGGGCCCTCGCGGGGGGTGGGAATGAGCAGTTCTTC; CDR3aa: CASSLGALAGGGNEQFF
j_gene: TRBJ2-5; abundance: -; v_gene: TRBV6-1; d_gene: TRBD2; CDR3nt: TGTGCCAGCAGTGAACAGGGCGGGGGGACCCAGTACTTC; CDR3aa: CASSEQGGGTQYF
j_gene: TRBJ2-3; abundance: -; v_gene: TRBV4-1; d_gene: TRBD1; CDR3nt: TGCGCCAGCAGCCTGACAGGGGGCAACAGTATAGATACGCAGTATTTT; CDR3aa: CASSLTGGNSIDTQYF
j_gene: TRBJ2-5; abundance: once; v_gene: TRBV6-1; d_gene: TRBD1; CDR3nt: TGTGCCAGCAGGGACAGGGGAGAAGAGACCCAGTACTTC; CDR3aa: CASRDRGEETQYF
j_gene: TRBJ1-1; abundance: -; v_gene: TRBV5-4; d_gene: -; CDR3nt: TGTGCCAGCAACGGTGTGGGGCGGGGGGACACTGAAGCTTTCTTT; CDR3aa: CASNGVGRGDTEAFF
j_gene: TRBJ2-1; abundance: -; v_gene: TRBV2; d_gene: TRBD2; CDR3nt: TGTGCCAGCAGTGGGGACTACTACAATGAGCAGTTCTTC; CDR3aa: CASSGDYYNEQFF
j_gene: TRBJ1-1; abundance: -; v_gene: TRBV5-4; d_gene: -; CDR3nt: TGTGCCAGCAGCTTACAGGGAAGAAGCACTGAAGCTTTCTTT; CDR3aa: CASSLQGRSTEAFF
j_gene: TRBJ2-7; abundance: once; v_gene: TRBV25-1; d_gene: -; CDR3nt: TGTGCCAGCAGTATCCGGGGGAACTACGAGCAGTACTTC; CDR3aa: CASSIRGNYEQYF
j_gene: TRBJ1-1; abundance: few; v_gene: TRBV7-7; d_gene: TRBD1; CDR3nt: TGTGCTAGCAGTTCAGCCCGGGACAGGAACACTGAAGCTTTCTTT; CDR3aa: CASSSARDRNTEAFF
j_gene: TRBJ1-5; abundance: -; v_gene: TRBV7-2; d_gene: -; CDR3nt: TGTGCCAGCAGCCCAGGAGGGGATCCGACCCGACAGCCCCAGCATTTT; CDR3aa: CASSPGGDPTRQPQHF
j_gene: TRBJ2-7; abundance: -; v_gene: TRBV5-4; d_gene: TRBD1; CDR3nt: TGTGCCAGCAGCTTCCGGGACAGCTACGAGCAGTACTTC; CDR3aa: CASSFRDSYEQYF
j_gene: TRBJ2-7; abundance: once; v_gene: TRBV27; d_gene: -; CDR3nt: TGTGCCAGCAGTCCCGTCTGGGCGGGTACTCCCTACGAGCAGTACTTC; CDR3aa: CASSPVWAGTPYEQYF
j_gene: TRBJ1-2; abundance: few; v_gene: TRBV5-6; d_gene: TRBD1; CDR3nt: TGTGCCAGCAGCTCACAGGGGGGCGGCTATGGCTACACCTTC; CDR3aa: CASSSQGGGYGYTF
j_gene: TRBJ2-7; abundance: -; v_gene: TRBV7-8; d_gene: TRBD2; CDR3nt: TGTGCCACCGCGCCGGCTCTAGCGGGGGCCTACGAGCAGTACTTC; CDR3aa: CATAPALAGAYEQYF
j_gene: TRBJ2-7; abundance: -; v_gene: TRBV5-4; d_gene: TRBD2; CDR3nt: TGTGCCAGCAGCCTTCCAGGAGCGGGAAGCTCCTACGAGCAGTACTTC; CDR3aa: CASSLPGAGSSYEQYF
j_gene: TRBJ2-7; abundance: -; v_gene: TRBV30; d_gene: TRBD1; CDR3nt: TGTGCCTGGAGTTGGGACAGGGGGCGATTCTACGAGCAGTACTTC; CDR3aa: CAWSWDRGRFYEQYF
j_gene: TRBJ1-2; abundance: -; v_gene: TRBV6-1; d_gene: -; CDR3nt: TGTGCCAGCAGTGAAATTTCAGGGATTGATGGCTACACCTTC; CDR3aa: CASSEISGIDGYTF
j_gene: TRBJ1-5; abundance: -; v_gene: TRBV19; d_gene: -; CDR3nt: TGTGCCAGTAGTGCCGACAAGCTTGGCAATCAGCCCCAGCATTTT; CDR3aa: CASSADKLGNQPQHF
j_gene: TRBJ2-7; abundance: few; v_gene: TRBV11-3; d_gene: TRBD2; CDR3nt: TGTGCCAGCAGCGCACTAGCGGGGCCTTACTACGAGCAGTACTTC; CDR3aa: CASSALAGPYYEQYF
j_gene: TRBJ2-2; abundance: -; v_gene: TRBV6-1; d_gene: TRBD1; CDR3nt: TGTGCCAGCACCCTTGGGGACAGGGACGGCGGGGAGCTGTTTTTT; CDR3aa: CASTLGDRDGGELFF
j_gene: TRBJ2-1; abundance: once; v_gene: TRBV7-9; d_gene: -; CDR3nt: TGTGCCAGCAGCCCCTTCAGCGGAACCCTAGATGAGCAGTTCTTC; CDR3aa: CASSPFSGTLDEQFF